Sequencing of this TCR beta chain was carried out in a study of circulating CD8 cells and anti-PD-1 response in melanoma. CDR1 SQVTM and CDR2 ANQGSEA come from the germline V gene. V dropped 1 base and J dropped 6 bases, with 3 bases sitting between them. The CDR3 is 10 residues long. General study points: Expanded sorted subsets were checked for tumor reactivity using peptides. Only baseline and M1 samples entered the published repertoire comparisons. Clonotype sharing was highest between DPOS and TIGIT subsets. PD-1 and DPOS subsets showed similar, higher clonality than DNEG.

A note on this clonotype: Antigen unknown.

Four subsets defined by PD-1 and/or TIGIT were sorted from live CD3+CD8+TCRalphabeta+ cells. TCR libraries were prepared from around 15 ng of total RNA with the QIAseq Immune Repertoire TCR panel. TCRdb fed the reads into MiXCR, producing one record per CDR3 protein. The sample lists 250 to 400 distinct CDR3 sequences, about 10% seen once, with 50% to 75% in the top ten. The sequenced sample was CD8+ T cells from PBMCs, obtained at baseline or after one month of anti-PD-1 therapy (not recorded which). The source of this sequence is a human donor with melanoma. The V and J genes are TRBV29-1 and TRBJ1-1, with D unclear. CDR3: CSVEVPEAFF. The CDR3 bases are TGCAGCGTTGAAGTGCCTGAAGCTTTCTTT.